This TCR beta chain was captured in a study of cytomegalovirus exposure and HLA in healthy donors (dated by TCRdb to the late 2010s). Regarding the research as a whole: According to a later analysis, one platform produced both the 110 or so validation repertoires and the 666 repertoires of the first cohort. The study aimed to test whether cataloging public T cell receptors could reveal signatures of past pathogen exposure. In addition to the first cohort of about 650 subjects, a separate validation cohort of 120 different subjects was used. To predict cytomegalovirus infection status, the study combined high-throughput TCR immunosequencing, statistical association of individual TCRs with disease status, and machine learning. Points the paper makes about the study in general: A later analysis had no HLA typing for the validation cohort, so co-occurrence there was scored across all 110 or so repertoires. In a later analysis, TCRs clustered in the first cohort were found to also tend to co-occur in the roughly 120 validation repertoires, with 85% to 95% of cluster scores above 0. In both the original and validation cohorts, the classifier was reported to diagnose cytomegalovirus status with high specificity and sensitivity. Most TCR sequences were observed very rarely across donors, whereas some public TCRs were present in many individuals. According to the authors, the approach could potentially be generalized to other disease states and immunological phenotypes. A few of the identified cytomegalovirus-associated TCR beta chains were confirmed in vitro to be specific for cytomegalovirus antigens. The study gave a list of about 170 TCR beta chains associated with cytomegalovirus.

Cut back by 1 base and 6 bases, the V and J ends lie 13 bases apart. In the germline V gene, CDR1 corresponds to MGHRA and CDR2 to YSYEKL. Reading from cysteine to phenylalanine, the CDR3 counts 15 amino acids. Left in the record is the CDR3 DNA by itself, 45 bases read in frame from the first base. A remark on this clone: Its antigen remains undetermined. Per-base quality was not reported, and no clone a single base away is much larger than it.

Separate from the roughly 630-subject first cohort, the validation cohort of some 130 subjects was the group to which the donors belonged. Libraries were prepared through the immunoSEQ multiplex PCR assay. On the authors' methods: A statistical classification framework was built to diagnose cytomegalovirus status from the catalog of TCR beta chain sequences. In its TCRdb copy, this immuneACCESS table keeps in-frame sequences only and misses some clones. Where compared with another copy, unresolved V genes explain less than half of these, and the others have no known cause. V and J calls and clone size follow that table, whereas D and trimming were derived from the DNA. The table for this sample lists 150,000 to 200,000 clones; 70% to 90% of them were counted only once. Of the sample, around 2% is held by the ten largest clones.

Source material: PBMCs. The chain joins TRBV4-1 to TRBJ1-5; the D gene is possibly TRBD1, with 6 bases matching. The source of this sequence is a man younger than 45 in good health and CMV-seropositive. The nucleotide sequence reads as follows: TGCGCCAGCAGCCAAGTGGGGGGGGCTGCTCAGCCCCAGCATTTT. This is translated as CASSQVGGAAQPQHF.